A single sample gave rise to the 24 T cell receptor beta chains below, sequenced in a study of graft-versus-host responses after intestinal transplantation (dated by TCRdb to about 2021). Libraries were made using the immunoSEQ multiplex PCR assay. This immuneACCESS table, as held by TCRdb, lists in-frame sequences with V and J called but not all clones. Of the missing ones, under half trace to an unresolved V gene in checked studies; the others have no known cause. This sample is represented by around 110,000 clones; just over 90% of them were singletons. Approximately 0.18% of the sample goes to the ten largest clones. These TCRs' antigens remain unknown. The time point label on this specimen signifies: cells obtained before transplantation from donor or recipient. This material consisted of unstimulated CD4+ T cells sorted from spleen or lymph node cells, taken before intestinal transplant. These TCRs come from a human donor who received an intestinal transplant.

This chain joins TRBV5-1 and TRBJ2-2; D might be TRBD1 (6 bases). The CDR3 has 15 residues. V was trimmed by 4 bases and J by 1 base, leaving 11 bases between them. Germline lookup yields CDR1 SGHRS and CDR2 YFSETQ. Here the CDR3 DNA reads TGCGCCAGCAGCCTCGGGACACTGAACACCGGGGAGCTGTTTTTT. This translates into CASSLGTLNTGELFF. Filled out from reference TRBV5-1 and TRBJ2-2, the complete variable domain reads KAGVTQTPRYLIKTRGQQVTLSCSPISGHRSVSWYQQTPGQGLQFLFEYFSETQRNKGNFPGRFSGRQFSNSRSEMNVSTLELGDSALYLCASSLGTLNTGELFFGEGSRLTVL.

This rearrangement joins TRBV15 to TRBJ2-7; 9 bases line up with TRBD1. The trim removed 0 bases at V and 1 base at J, leaving 13 bases unmatched. CDR1 LNHNV and CDR2 YYDKDF come from the germline V gene (reference sequence). CDR3 length: 19 residues. The CDR3 region has the DNA TGTGCCACCAGCAGAGATCTATTAGCCCCGGGGACAGGGTCCTACGAGCAGTACTTC. It encodes CATSRDLLAPGTGSYEQYF.

This clone was detected a few times. V is TRBV13 and J is TRBJ1-1; 7 bases map to TRBD1. From germline, CDR1 is PRHDT and CDR2 FYEKMQ (reference sequence). Losses at the gene ends were 2 bases for V and 7 bases for J; bases not matched to a gene: 7. The CDR3 runs to 14 residues. The CDR3 DNA follows: TGTGCCAGCAGCTTAAGGGGGCGGTGGTTTGAAGCTTTCTTT. It specifies CASSLRGRWFEAFF.

The V call is TRBV6-5, the J call TRBJ1-1; the D is unclear. From germline, CDR1 is MNHEY and CDR2 SVGAGI. The CDR3 extends over 15 amino acids. V was shortened by 0 bases and J by 6 bases, with 14 bases between the two germline ends. CDR3 in amino acids: CASSYSNRVRSEAFF. The CDR3 DNA reads TGTGCCAGCAGTTACTCTAATCGGGTAAGGTCTGAAGCTTTCTTT.

The chain has TRBV11-3 and TRBJ2-2, with 10 nucleotides matching TRBD1. The CDR3 is made up of 15 amino acids. Trimming removed 4 bases from V and 3 bases from J; junction bases left unmatched: 2. Germline V gives CDR1 SGHNT, CDR2 YENEEA. This CDR3 is CASSSGQGDTGELFF. The CDR3 DNA reads as TGTGCCAGCAGCTCAGGACAGGGGGACACCGGGGAGCTGTTTTTT.

The rearrangement joins TRBV21-1 to TRBJ2-3; TRBD1, the table's D call, lacks a check against the DNA. TRBV21-1 is designated a pseudogene. The CDR3 sequence is 15 residues long. The CDR3 sequence: CASIPGQGATDTQYF. For the CDR3, the DNA is TGTGCCAGCATACCTGGACAGGGGGCAACAGATACGCAGTATTTT.

V usage is TRBV6-1 and J usage is TRBJ1-5; D is unclear. CDR3 length: 14 amino acids. The V gene's germline CDR1 is MNHNS and CDR2 SASEGT. Trimming shortened V by 1 base and J by 4 bases, and 8 bases separated the two germline ends. CDR3 sequence: CASSEGRQNQPQHF. CDR3 DNA: TGTGCCAGCAGTGAAGGCAGGCAAAATCAGCCCCAGCATTTT.

The rearrangement uses TRBV18 and TRBJ1-1; D not certain. V gave up 2 bases and J gave up 1 base, with 8 bases separating them. The germline V gene has CDR1 KGHSH and CDR2 LQKENI. This CDR3 has 14 residues. The CDR3 sequence is CASSPSQTNTEAFF. The CDR3, as DNA: TGTGCCAGCTCACCATCACAGACGAACACTGAAGCTTTCTTT.

This clone was recorded once. The chain carries TRBV4-2 and TRBJ1-5, with no clear D. The germline CDR1 and CDR2 sequences are LGHNA and YNFKEQ. This CDR3 spans 18 amino acids. Trimming shortened V by 1 base and J by 4 bases, and 20 bases separated the two germline ends. CDR3 DNA sequence: TGTGCCAGCAGCCAAGGAGAGGGTAGAGCGGGAATTAATCAGCCCCAGCATTTT. This codes for CASSQGEGRAGINQPQHF.

V usage is TRBV6-5 and J usage is TRBJ2-5; 8 nucleotides match TRBD2. V lost 0 bases to trimming and J lost 9 bases; unmatched junction nucleotides: 9. This CDR3 comprises 15 residues. Germline V gene sequence: CDR1 MNHEY, CDR2 SVGAGI. CDR3 protein: CASSYSGTRSEAQYF. The CDR3 DNA reads TGTGCCAGCAGTTACTCAGGGACTAGATCTGAGGCCCAGTACTTC.

The chain links TRBV2 to TRBJ2-3; 9 bases map to TRBD2. V gave up 2 bases and J gave up 3 bases; unmatched junction bases: 6. The CDR3 extends over 16 amino acids. Germline CDR1 reads SNHLY; CDR2 reads FYNNEI. CDR3 coding DNA: TGTGCCAGCAGTGAAATGCGGGGGGGCGGGACAGATACGCAGTATTTT. It yields the protein CASSEMRGGGTDTQYF.

This rearrangement joins TRBV2 to TRBJ2-2; D is possibly TRBD2 (6 bases). V gave up 2 bases and J gave up 7 bases, with 14 bases separating them. Germline loops: CDR1 SNHLY, CDR2 FYNNEI. The CDR3 contains 15 residues. The CDR3 loop reads CASSEILARGGELFF. As DNA, the CDR3 is TGTGCCAGCAGTGAAATACTAGCTAGGGGCGGGGAGCTGTTTTTT.

This chain uses TRBV7-2 with TRBJ2-3, with 8 bases that match TRBD2. Per the germline V gene, CDR1 is SGHTA and CDR2 is FQGNSA. The CDR3 covers 16 residues. V was pared by 1 base and J by 4 bases, with 7 bases of the junction left unmatched. The CDR3 DNA sequence: TGTGCCAGCAGCTTAGGGGGCGGACTAGCAGCAGATACGCAGTATTTT. This encodes CASSLGGGLAADTQYF.

The CDR3 region has the DNA TGTGCCAGCAGCCGGGACAGTTCCTACAATGAGCAGTTCTTC. It codes for CASSRDSSYNEQFF. The genes are TRBV7-7 and TRBJ2-1, with 7 bases that match TRBD1. The ends lost 5 bases at V and 1 base at J; junction bases unmatched: 2. Germline V gives CDR1 SSHAT, CDR2 FNYEAQ (reference sequence). This CDR3 has 14 amino acids.

V is TRBV20-1 and J is TRBJ2-3; no definite D call. Trimming removed 6 bases at V and 6 bases at J, with 7 bases between. CDR1 is DFQATT and CDR2 is SNEGSKA in the germline V gene (reference sequence). This CDR3 contains 10 residues. The CDR3 spells CSALLDTQYF. The CDR3 nucleotides read TGCAGTGCCCTCTTGGATACGCAGTATTTT.

This sequence joins TRBV28 and TRBJ2-4, with D unresolved. Trimming cost V 8 bases and J 9 bases, with 20 bases left between them. This CDR3 contains 14 residues. The germline gives CDR1 MDHEN, CDR2 SYDVKM. The CDR3 reads CASGTTGAGSIQYF. The CDR3 nucleotides are TGTGCCAGCGGAACTACTGGTGCCGGAAGCATTCAGTACTTC. The full variable domain, its missing parts supplied by reference TRBV28 and TRBJ2-4, is DVKVTQSSRYLVKRTGEKVFLECVQDMDHENMFWYRQDPGLGLRLIYFSYDVKMKEKGDIPEGYSVSREKKERFSLILESASTNQTSMYLCASGTTGAGSIQYFGAGTRLSVL.

This chain connects TRBV15 to TRBJ1-1; D perhaps matches TRBD1 (5 bases). The CDR3 spans 17 residues. Trimming removed 0 bases at V and 3 bases at J, with 17 bases between. Germline V CDR1 and CDR2: LNHNV, YYDKDF (reference sequence). The CDR3 here is CATSRDQMGTGDTEAFF. The CDR3 nucleotides are TGTGCCACCAGCAGAGATCAAATGGGGACGGGGGACACTGAAGCTTTCTTT.

V usage is TRBV5-1 and J usage is TRBJ1-4; 7 bases are a match to TRBD1. Germline values: CDR1 SGHRS, CDR2 YFSETQ. V lost 4 bases to trimming and J lost 8 bases; unmatched junction nucleotides: 8. The CDR3 totals 14 residues. The CDR3 region has the DNA TGCGCCAGCAGCGACAGGGTTCAGGGAGAAAAACTGTTTTTT. Protein sequence: CASSDRVQGEKLFF. Full variable domain (remainder filled in from reference TRBV5-1 and TRBJ1-4): KAGVTQTPRYLIKTRGQQVTLSCSPISGHRSVSWYQQTPGQGLQFLFEYFSETQRNKGNFPGRFSGRQFSNSRSEMNVSTLELGDSALYLCASSDRVQGEKLFFGSGTQLSVL.

The chain couples TRBV30 to TRBJ2-5, with D possibly being TRBD1 (5 bases). The closer fit of TRBJ2-7 to the DNA end suggests the J call may be wrong. The germline gives CDR1 GTSNPN, CDR2 SVGIG (reference sequence). The CDR3 spans 16 residues. The CDR3 nucleotides are TGTGCCTGGAGTGTACTTCGTGCCAGGGCTAACTACGAGCAGTACTTC. This encodes CAWSVLRARANYEQYF.

V usage is TRBV18 and J usage is TRBJ2-7, with 12 positions matching TRBD1. In germline, CDR1 is KGHSH, CDR2 LQKENI. The CDR3 is 20 residues long. The ends lost 6 bases at V and 3 bases at J; junction bases unmatched: 21. CDR3 sequence reads: CASSLNVGTGGSGGIYEQYF. The CDR3 nucleotides read TGTGCCAGCTCCCTAAACGTCGGGACAGGGGGCTCCGGGGGGATCTACGAGCAGTACTTC.

The chain couples TRBV30 to TRBJ2-7; 9 bases match TRBD1. With 8 bases clipped from V and 3 bases from J, the junction kept 8 bases outside the gene matches. This CDR3 has 13 amino acids. The germline CDR1 and CDR2 sequences are GTSNPN and SVGIG (reference sequence). The CDR3 DNA is TGTGCCGGGACAGGGAGCGGGAACTACGAGCAGTACTTC. Amino acids: CAGTGSGNYEQYF.

This chain joins TRBV7-9 and TRBJ2-2, with D perhaps TRBD2 (5 bases). Looked up from germline, CDR1 is SEHNR and CDR2 is FQNEAQ (reference sequence). The germline V and J ends were trimmed by 4 bases and 8 bases, with 5 bases remaining between them. The CDR3 contains 11 residues. CDR3 DNA sequence: TGTGCCAGCAGCTGGGAGGGGGAGCTGTTTTTT. Translated, it gives CASSWEGELFF. The full variable domain, completed using reference TRBV7-9 and TRBJ2-2, is DTGVSQNPRHKITKRGQNVTFRCDPISEHNRLYWYRQTLGQGPEFLTYFQNEAQLEKSRLLSDRFSAERPKGSFSTLEIQRTEQGDSAMYLCASSWEGELFFGEGSRLTVL.

The rearrangement joins TRBV9 to TRBJ2-7, with TRBD1 matching 11 bases. CDR3 length equals 15 residues. Germline-derived CDR1 and CDR2 are SGDLS and YYNGEE. The junction had 6 bases not matched to a gene; V was cut back by 4 bases and J by 3 bases. This CDR3 is CASSPRTGGHYEQYF. The CDR3 DNA sequence: TGTGCCAGCAGCCCCCGGACAGGGGGCCACTACGAGCAGTACTTC.

The chain couples TRBV10-3 to TRBJ2-3, with 10 bases matching TRBD2. The CDR3 runs 15 residues. Per the germline V gene, CDR1 is ENHRY and CDR2 is SYGVKD. V dropped 9 bases and J dropped 3; count of bases not matched to a gene: 9. The CDR3 here is CAMGAGGPGTDTQYF. In DNA, the CDR3 is TGTGCCATGGGAGCGGGAGGGCCGGGAACAGATACGCAGTATTTT.